This T cell receptor (beta chain) was identified during a study of T cells after yellow fever vaccination. The V gene's germline CDR1 is SGHRS and CDR2 YFSETQ. The CDR3 runs to 14 residues. The ends were cut back, 4 bases at V and 4 bases at J, with 11 bases in the middle. MiXCR, run by TCRdb on the 5' RACE reads, gives a single entry per CDR3 protein. The sample lists more than 300,000 distinct CDR3 sequences, about 11% occurring once. This clonotype was seen only a few times. This chain joins TRBV5-1 and TRBJ2-2; either TRBD1 or TRBD2 may supply D (5 bases each). This sequence was found in a man younger than 30 who received the YFV17D yellow fever vaccine. Sample: CD4+ T cells sorted from PBMCs, taken 45 days after the yellow fever booster vaccination. CDR3 nucleotides: TGCGCCAGCAGCGGAGGCAGGGCCACCGGGGAGCTGTTTTTT. Its translation: CASSGGRATGELFF.